This TCR beta chain originates from a study of T-cell memory formation after mild COVID-19. About the research overall: Clusters of TCRs were largely donor specific. Study findings and constraints: Shrinking CD4+ clones were chiefly CM and EM; CD8+ ones were chiefly EMRA. CD4/CD8 balance held among clones contracting day 15 to 85, and later expanders leaned CD4+.

There are a few counts of this clonotype. What it recognizes is unknown. TCRdb reprocessed the 5' RACE reads with MiXCR, giving one entry per CDR3 protein. The table includes around 200,000 distinct CDR3 sequences, roughly 30% detected once. The V gene end was trimmed by 1 base and the J gene end by 2 bases; junction bases not matched to a gene: 1. The CDR3 sequence is 15 residues long. Germline assignment: CDR1 SGHVS and CDR2 FQNEAQ. The sequence was obtained from an adult woman who had mild COVID-19 (a few samples of this study predate the infection). Cell type and time point are not known. The source material was PBMCs or a T cell subset sorted from them (not recorded which). This rearrangement joins TRBV7-8 to TRBJ1-5; 8 nucleotides match TRBD1. Here the CDR3 DNA reads TGTGCCAGCAGCTTAGAGGACAGGGGCAATCAGCCCCAGCATTTT. Amino acid sequence: CASSLEDRGNQPQHF. The variable domain in full, completed from reference TRBV7-8 and TRBJ1-5, reads GAGVSQSPRYKVAKRGQDVALRCDPISGHVSLFWYQQALGQGPEFLTYFQNEAQLDKSGLPSDRFFAERPEGSVSTLKIQRTQQEDSAVYLCASSLEDRGNQPQHFGDGTRLSIL.